This is a list of T cell receptor beta chains from one sample in a study of T cell responses to AZD1222 COVID-19 vaccine. Measured with immunoSEQ multiplex PCR; TCRdb has only the in-frame clones, and not every one. The sample holds 90,000 to 150,000 clones, 80% to 90% seen once. This material consisted of peripheral blood, taken on day 0 of AZD1222 vaccination. The receptors shown here come from an adult in good health. Both conserved end residues are part of each CDR3. A D gene is named only where the DNA matches it firmly. Size tells how often a clone was seen (once, few, many) or the class of an expanded clone, and some rows leave it out.

cdr3_nt cdr3_aa v_call clone_size d_call j_call cdr3_length
TGTGCCAGCAGTTTATTAACCGTTTACACGCAGTATTTT CASSLLTVYTQYF TRBV28 - - TRBJ2-3 13
TGTGCCAGCAGCCGTTACGCGCGACAGGGAACGGGCGAGCAGTACTTC CASSRYARQGTGEQYF TRBV4-2 few TRBD1 TRBJ2-7 16
TGCAGTGCTAGTGCGACTAGCGGCACAGATACGCAGTATTTT CSASATSGTDTQYF TRBV20-1 - TRBD2 TRBJ2-3 14
TGTGCCAGCAGCCAACTTAATTCACCCCTCCACTTT CASSQLNSPLHF TRBV7-2 - - TRBJ1-6 12
TGTGCCAGCACCCCCCAGACAGGGGGAAATGAAAAACTGTTTTTT CASTPQTGGNEKLFF TRBV28 - TRBD1 TRBJ1-4 15
TGTGCCAGCAGTTACGGAGGTGGGGATCCTGGAAACACCATATATTTT CASSYGGGDPGNTIYF TRBV6-5 once - TRBJ1-3 16
TGTGCCAGCAGCCGTACCCCCCTAGAGACCCAGTACTTC CASSRTPLETQYF TRBV9 - - TRBJ2-5 13
TGTGCCAGCAGTCCACAGGGGGCGGGCTACGAGCAGTACTTC CASSPQGAGYEQYF TRBV6-2/TRBV6-3 - TRBD1 TRBJ2-7 14
TGCGCCAGCAGCCCGACAGGGGTCCAAGAGACCCAGTACTTC CASSPTGVQETQYF TRBV5-1 - TRBD1 TRBJ2-5 14
TGTGCCAGTAGTATCCAATCAGATACGCAGTATTTT CASSIQSDTQYF TRBV19 - - TRBJ2-3 12
TGTGCCAGCAGCCAAGTAATGGCAAGCACAGATACGCAGTATTTT CASSQVMASTDTQYF TRBV3-1/TRBV3-2 - - TRBJ2-3 15
TGTGCCAGCCCTCGCGGCACTGAAGCTTTCTTT CASPRGTEAFF TRBV2 - - TRBJ1-1 11
TGCGCCAGCAGCTTCAGTGGGAGGGACGGGAGCGAGCAGTACTTC CASSFSGRDGSEQYF TRBV5-1 few TRBD2 TRBJ2-7 15
TGTGCCAGCAGCTTGCGGCCCGGAACAGATACGCAGTATTTT CASSLRPGTDTQYF TRBV5-4 once - TRBJ2-3 14
TGTGCCATCAGTGGGACGAATCAGCCCCAGCATTTT CAISGTNQPQHF TRBV10-3 few - TRBJ1-5 12
TGCGCCAGCAGCCAAAGCGAGGCTCGAGGGACCCAGTACTTC CASSQSEARGTQYF TRBV4-1 - - TRBJ2-5 14
TGTGCCAGCAGGGGTTCGAGCACCGGGGAGCTGTTTTTT CASRGSSTGELFF TRBV7-6 - - TRBJ2-2 13
TGTGCCAGCAGCCAAGACGGAGGGAAGGAAAAACTGTTTTTT CASSQDGGKEKLFF TRBV7-9 - - TRBJ1-4 14
TGTGCCAGCAGCCCCACTGGGGGGGGCGATGGCTACACCTTC CASSPTGGGDGYTF TRBV28 - - TRBJ1-2 14
TGTGCCAGCTCACGCCAGGGCACCTACGAGCAGTACTTC CASSRQGTYEQYF TRBV18 - - TRBJ2-7 13
TGTGCCAGCCTGGGAGGGGGCTCTGAAAAACTGTTTTTT CASLGGGSEKLFF TRBV5-5 once TRBD1 TRBJ1-4 13
TGTGCCAGCAGTTTACTAGCGGGGGCACTCCCCTACAATGAGCAGTTCTTC CASSLLAGALPYNEQFF TRBV28 - TRBD2 TRBJ2-1 17
TGTGCCAGCAGCCAATCCTCCGGGGGGCCCGCTAACTATGGCTACACCTTC CASSQSSGGPANYGYTF TRBV3-1/TRBV3-2 - - TRBJ1-2 17
TGTGCCAGCTCACCACCGGGACTAGCGGGAGTCCAAGAGACCCAGTACTTC CASSPPGLAGVQETQYF TRBV18 - TRBD2 TRBJ2-5 17
TGTGCCAGCAGTATCCCATATAGCAATCAGCCCCAGCATTTT CASSIPYSNQPQHF TRBV28 medium-sized - TRBJ1-5 14
TGTGCCAGTAGCCGGACAGGGATACAAGAGACCCAGTACTTC CASSRTGIQETQYF TRBV19 - TRBD1 TRBJ2-5 14
TGTGCCAGTAGTATAGACCTTGCAACTAATGAAAAACTGTTTTTT CASSIDLATNEKLFF TRBV19 - - TRBJ1-4 15
TGTGCCAGCCACGCGGCAGGGACTAACTATGGCTACACCTTC CASHAAGTNYGYTF TRBV25-1 - - TRBJ1-2 14
TGCGCCAGCAGCTTGATCCGAGGGGCTGGGGCCAACGTCCTGACTTTC CASSLIRGAGANVLTF TRBV5-1 - - TRBJ2-6 16
TGTGCCAGCTCACCACCGAAGGGTTCGAGCACCGGGGAGCTGTTTTTT CASSPPKGSSTGELFF TRBV18 - - TRBJ2-2 16
TGTGCCAGCAGTGTCGGGAGGTACACCGGGGAGCTGTTTTTT CASSVGRYTGELFF TRBV5-4 - TRBD2 TRBJ2-2 14
TGTGCCAGCAGTCCTCTCGGACAGGATCAGAACACCGGGGAGCTGTTTTTT CASSPLGQDQNTGELFF TRBV27 - TRBD1 TRBJ2-2 17
TGTGCCAGCAGGTTAGCGGGAGGTGCCGGGGAGCTGTTTTTT CASRLAGGAGELFF TRBV7-2 - TRBD2 TRBJ2-2 14
TGTGCCAGCAGTTTAACTAGCGGGACCTACGAGCAGTACTTC CASSLTSGTYEQYF TRBV28 - TRBD2 TRBJ2-7 14
TGCGCCAGCAGCCCGGGACAGTCCTACAATGAGCAGTTCTTC CASSPGQSYNEQFF TRBV5-1 - TRBD1 TRBJ2-1 14
TGTGCCAGCAGTGTGTTGTCAGGGGAGACCCAGTACTTC CASSVLSGETQYF TRBV2 - - TRBJ2-5 13
TGTGCCAGCAGACCCGGACAGGGGGAGGCCCAGTACTTC CASRPGQGEAQYF TRBV6-5 - TRBD1 TRBJ2-5 13
TGCGCCAGCAGCCTGCGGGAGGGATCAGATACGCAGTATTTT CASSLREGSDTQYF TRBV5-1 - TRBD2 TRBJ2-3 14
TGCGCCAGCAGCTTGGGACAGGGGAAATATGGCTACACCTTC CASSLGQGKYGYTF TRBV5-1 - TRBD1 TRBJ1-2 14
TGTGCCAGCAGCTTTGCAGGGACTAATGAAAAACTGTTTTTT CASSFAGTNEKLFF TRBV7-2 - - TRBJ1-4 14
TGTGCCAGTAGGGTCCAGGGGGCCACCGGGGAGCTGTTTTTT CASRVQGATGELFF TRBV19 - TRBD1 TRBJ2-2 14
TGTGCCAGCAGCGACCGAGGGGGGAATCAGCCCCAGCATTTT CASSDRGGNQPQHF TRBV7-2 - - TRBJ1-5 14
TGTGCCACCAGCAGAGTCGTGGGCGGGAGTTACGAGCAGTACTTC CATSRVVGGSYEQYF TRBV15 - TRBD2 TRBJ2-7 15
TGCAGCGTGAGGGTTAGCGGGACGAACACCGGGGAGCTGTTTTTT CSVRVSGTNTGELFF TRBV29-1 - TRBD2 TRBJ2-2 15
TGTGCCAGCAGCTTAGGGGCTGGACTAGGGGCCTACAATGAGCAGTTCTTC CASSLGAGLGAYNEQFF TRBV7-2 few TRBD2 TRBJ2-1 17
TGTGCCAGCAGCCCTCTTAACAATGAGCAGTTCTTC CASSPLNNEQFF TRBV11-2 - - TRBJ2-1 12
TGCGCCAGCAGCCGCGCCGGAGGAGAGACCCAGTACTTC CASSRAGGETQYF TRBV5-1 - - TRBJ2-5 13
TGTGCCAGCAGCTTCGGCACTGAAGCTTTCTTT CASSFGTEAFF TRBV5-6 - - TRBJ1-1 11
TGTGCCAGCAGTTTTTCCGGGGGCCTCATCTACGAGCAGTACTTC CASSFSGGLIYEQYF TRBV27 - - TRBJ2-7 15
TGCGCCAGCAGCCCTGGACTAGCGGAGACAGATACGCAGTATTTT CASSPGLAETDTQYF TRBV5-1 - TRBD2 TRBJ2-3 15
TGTGCCTGGAGTCAAGGGGGGTTCTATGGCTACACCTTC CAWSQGGFYGYTF TRBV30 - - TRBJ1-2 13
TGTGCCAGTAGTATAGGTCGGGGACAGGGATTACCTAGCACAGATACGCAGTATTTT CASSIGRGQGLPSTDTQYF TRBV19 - TRBD1 TRBJ2-3 19
TGTGCCAGCAGCCCCTCTAGCGGGAGGAACCATGAGCAGTTCTTC CASSPSSGRNHEQFF TRBV5-4 - TRBD2 TRBJ2-1 15